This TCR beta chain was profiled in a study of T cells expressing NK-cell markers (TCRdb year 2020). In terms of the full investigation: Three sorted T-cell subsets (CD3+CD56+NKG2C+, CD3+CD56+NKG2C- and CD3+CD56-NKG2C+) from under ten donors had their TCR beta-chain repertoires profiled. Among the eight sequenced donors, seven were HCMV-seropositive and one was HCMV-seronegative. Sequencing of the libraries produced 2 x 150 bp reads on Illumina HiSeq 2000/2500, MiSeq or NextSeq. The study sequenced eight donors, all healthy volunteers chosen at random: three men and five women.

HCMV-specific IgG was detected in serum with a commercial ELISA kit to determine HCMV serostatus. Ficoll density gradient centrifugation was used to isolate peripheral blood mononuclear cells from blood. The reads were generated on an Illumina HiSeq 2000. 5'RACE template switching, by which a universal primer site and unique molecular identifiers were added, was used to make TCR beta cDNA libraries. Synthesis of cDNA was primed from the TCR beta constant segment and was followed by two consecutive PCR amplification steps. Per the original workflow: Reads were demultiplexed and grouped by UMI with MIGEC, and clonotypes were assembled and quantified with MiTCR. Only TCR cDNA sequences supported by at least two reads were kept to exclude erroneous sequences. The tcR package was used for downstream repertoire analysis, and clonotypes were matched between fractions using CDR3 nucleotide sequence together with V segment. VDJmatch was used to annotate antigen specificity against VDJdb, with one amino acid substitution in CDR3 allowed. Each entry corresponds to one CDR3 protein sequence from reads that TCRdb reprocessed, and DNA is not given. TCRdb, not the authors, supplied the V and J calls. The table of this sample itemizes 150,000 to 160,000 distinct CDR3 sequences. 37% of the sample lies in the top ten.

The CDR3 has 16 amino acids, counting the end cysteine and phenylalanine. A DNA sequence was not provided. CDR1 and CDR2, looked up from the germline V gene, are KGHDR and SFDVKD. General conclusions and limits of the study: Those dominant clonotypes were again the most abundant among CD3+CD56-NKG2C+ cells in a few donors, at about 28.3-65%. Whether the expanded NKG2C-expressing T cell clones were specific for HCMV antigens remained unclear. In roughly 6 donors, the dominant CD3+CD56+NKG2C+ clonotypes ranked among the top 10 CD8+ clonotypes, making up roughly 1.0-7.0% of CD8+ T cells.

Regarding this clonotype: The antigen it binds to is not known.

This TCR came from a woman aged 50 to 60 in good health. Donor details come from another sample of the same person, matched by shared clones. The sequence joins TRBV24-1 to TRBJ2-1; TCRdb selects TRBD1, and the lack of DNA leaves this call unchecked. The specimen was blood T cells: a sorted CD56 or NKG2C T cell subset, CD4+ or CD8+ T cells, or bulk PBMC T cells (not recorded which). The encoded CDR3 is CATSDLMTRGVNEQFF.